A selection of T cell receptor gamma chains follows, all from one sample in a study of Vδ1+ human thymocytes. TCRdb reprocessed the multiplex PCR reads using CATT. The sample gives approximately 25,000 gamma-chain clones, roughly 20% of which show up once; 1.8% is in the top ten. Sequenced sample: Vdelta1+ gamma-delta thymocytes from the thymus. The receptors shown here come from a boy in the first two years of life who had congenital heart surgery. The CDR3 runs from the conserved cysteine through the conserved F or W.

v_call cdr3_aa
TRGV9 CALWEVRSKLF
TRGV9 CALWEITFMHKKLF
TRGV4 CATWDRHVFLF
TRGV9 CALLPNYKKLF
TRGV9 CALWEYPPVGIRWRSKKLF
TRGV5 CATWDRRERYKKLF
TRGV9 CALWEVQQKLF
TRGV5 CATWDKTWFKIF
TRGV9 CALWEDECPFIKKLF
TRGV4 CATWDGRDYYKKLF
TRGV2 CATWEGVYYKKLF
TRGV5 CATWDRNKKLF
TRGV2 CATWDGRKKLF
TRGV5 CATWDRSKKLF
TRGV4 CATWDGRGTGWFKIF
TRGV3 CATWVTYYKKLF
TRGV9 CALWEPRKSSDWIKTF
TRGV3 CATWDRRHYKKLF
TRGV9 CALWEVLITNYYKKLF
TRGV5 CATWDRLSDYYKKLF
TRGV9 CALWEGEELGKKIKVF
TRGV8 CATWEEGDKKLF
TRGV9 CALWEVRGDWIKTF
TRGV8 CATWDRGSNYYKKLF
TRGV9 CALWEVHGGHYKKLF
TRGV3 CATSLRSLF
TRGV4 CATWDGSSDWIKTF
TRGV9 CALWETLELGKKIKVF
TRGV4 CATWDAHYYKKLF
TRGV5 CATWDPPGYYKKLF
TRGV9 CALWEVRDRKLF
TRGV4 CATWDGLGGYKKLF
TRGV5 CATWDRPLVHKKLF
TRGV8 CATWNPYYKKLF
TRGV5 CATWGHYYKKLF
TRGV8 CATWARGAGWFKIF
TRGV8 CATWDDYKKLF
TRGV9 CALWATNYYKKLF
TRGV2 CATWDGWGKKLF
TRGV8 CATWDRGIYYKKLF
TRGV8 CATWDEGSDWIKTF
TRGV9 CALWEVPGYYKKLF
TRGV3 CATWGTAYKKLF
TRGV5 CATWDKWYKKLF
TRGV5 CATWDRPDPEVMKLF
TRGV8 CATANQFGNKKLF
TRGV9 CALWELNYKKLF
TRGV9 CALWEVRFFPLGKKIKVF
TRGV2 CATWDGPLEKLF
TRGV9 CALWEWQELGKKIKVF
TRGV3 CATWDGPLGKLF
TRGV4 CATWDGPPQIYKKLF
TRGV5 CATWDRSEYKKLF